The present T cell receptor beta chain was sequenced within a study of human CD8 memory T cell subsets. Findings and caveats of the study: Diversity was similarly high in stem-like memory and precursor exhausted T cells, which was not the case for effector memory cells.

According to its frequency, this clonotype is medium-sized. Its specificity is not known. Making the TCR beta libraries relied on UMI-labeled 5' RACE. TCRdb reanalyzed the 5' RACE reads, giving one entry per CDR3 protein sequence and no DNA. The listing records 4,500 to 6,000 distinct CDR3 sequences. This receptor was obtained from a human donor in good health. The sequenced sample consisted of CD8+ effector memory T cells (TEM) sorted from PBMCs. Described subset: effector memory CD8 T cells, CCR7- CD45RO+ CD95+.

The CDR3 sequence: CASSLVDDYEQYF. This chain links TRBV7-9 with TRBJ2-7. Looked up from germline, CDR1 is SEHNR and CDR2 is FQNEAQ (reference sequence). CDR3 size: 13 residues.